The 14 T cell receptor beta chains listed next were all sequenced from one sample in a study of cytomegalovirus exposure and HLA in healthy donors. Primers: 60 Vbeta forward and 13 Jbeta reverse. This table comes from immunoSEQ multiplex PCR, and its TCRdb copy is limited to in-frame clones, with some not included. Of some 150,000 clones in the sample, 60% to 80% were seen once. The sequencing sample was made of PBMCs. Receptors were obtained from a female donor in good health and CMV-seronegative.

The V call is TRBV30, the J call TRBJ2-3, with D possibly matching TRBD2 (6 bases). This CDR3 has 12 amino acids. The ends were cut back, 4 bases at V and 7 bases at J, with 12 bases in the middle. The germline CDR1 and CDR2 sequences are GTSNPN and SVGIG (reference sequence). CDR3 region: CAWIPRTNTQYF. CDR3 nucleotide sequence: TGTGCCTGGATCCCAAGGACTAATACGCAGTATTTT.

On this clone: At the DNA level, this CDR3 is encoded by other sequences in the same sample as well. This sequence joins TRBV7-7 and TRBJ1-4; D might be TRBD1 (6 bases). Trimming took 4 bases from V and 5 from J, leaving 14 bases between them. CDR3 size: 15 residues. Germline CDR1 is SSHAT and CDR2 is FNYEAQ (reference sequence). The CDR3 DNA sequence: TGTGCCAGCAGCTCAACCCGGGGGGCCAATGAAAAACTGTTTTTT. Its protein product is CASSSTRGANEKLFF.

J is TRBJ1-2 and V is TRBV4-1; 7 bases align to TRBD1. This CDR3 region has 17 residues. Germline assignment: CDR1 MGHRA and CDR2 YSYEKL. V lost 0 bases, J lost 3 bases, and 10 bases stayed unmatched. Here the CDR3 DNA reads TGCGCCAGCAGCCAAGATGAGAGACAGGGAGATTACTATGGCTACACCTTC. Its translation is CASSQDERQGDYYGYTF.

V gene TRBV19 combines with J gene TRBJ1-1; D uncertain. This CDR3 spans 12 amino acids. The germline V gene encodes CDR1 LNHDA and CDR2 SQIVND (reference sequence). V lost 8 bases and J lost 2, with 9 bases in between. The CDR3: CASLADNTEAFF. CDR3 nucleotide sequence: TGTGCCAGTTTGGCGGATAACACTGAAGCTTTCTTT.

The chain's CDR3 is CASSRLAGVDPYEQYF. CDR3 bases: TGTGCCAGCAGCAGACTAGCGGGAGTGGATCCCTACGAGCAGTACTTC. The rearrangement links TRBV21-1 to TRBJ2-7; the table's D call TRBD2 went unverified against the DNA. TRBV21-1 counts as a pseudogene. The CDR3 has 16 residues.

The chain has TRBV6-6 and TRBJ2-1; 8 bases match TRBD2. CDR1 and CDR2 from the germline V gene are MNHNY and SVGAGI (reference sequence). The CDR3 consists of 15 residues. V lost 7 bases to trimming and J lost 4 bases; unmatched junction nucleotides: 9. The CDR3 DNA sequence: TGTGCCAGCAACCCGGGTGGCGGGAGGTACAATGAGCAGTTCTTC. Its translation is CASNPGGGRYNEQFF.

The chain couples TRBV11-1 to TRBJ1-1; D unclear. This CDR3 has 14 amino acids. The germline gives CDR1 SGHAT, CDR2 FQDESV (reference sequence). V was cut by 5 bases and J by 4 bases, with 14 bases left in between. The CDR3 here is CASSLARSGTEAFF. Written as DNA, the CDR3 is TGTGCCAGCAGCCTCGCGAGGTCGGGCACTGAAGCTTTCTTT. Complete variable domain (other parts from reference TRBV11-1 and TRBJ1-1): EAEVAQSPRYKITEKSQAVAFWCDPISGHATLYWYRQILGQGPELLVQFQDESVVDDSQLPKDRFSAERLKGVDSTLKIQPAELGDSAMYLCASSLARSGTEAFFGQGTRLTVV.

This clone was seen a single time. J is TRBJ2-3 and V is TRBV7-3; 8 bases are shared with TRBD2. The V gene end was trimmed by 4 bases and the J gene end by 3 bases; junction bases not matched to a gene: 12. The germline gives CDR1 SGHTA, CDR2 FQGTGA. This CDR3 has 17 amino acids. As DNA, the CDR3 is TGTGCCAGCAGCTCCCCCTCAGCGGGAGCTGTGACAGATACGCAGTATTTT. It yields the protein CASSSPSAGAVTDTQYF.

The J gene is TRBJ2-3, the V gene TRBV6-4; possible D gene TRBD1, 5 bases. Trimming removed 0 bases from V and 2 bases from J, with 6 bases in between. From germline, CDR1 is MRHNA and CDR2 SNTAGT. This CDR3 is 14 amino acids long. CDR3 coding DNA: TGTGCCAGCAGTGACTCGACAGACACAGATACGCAGTATTTT. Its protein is CASSDSTDTDTQYF.

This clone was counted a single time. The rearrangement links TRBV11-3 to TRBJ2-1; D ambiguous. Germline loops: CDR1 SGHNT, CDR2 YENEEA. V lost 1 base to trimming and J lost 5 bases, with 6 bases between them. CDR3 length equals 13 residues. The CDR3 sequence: CASSLGRNNEQFF. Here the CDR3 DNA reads TGTGCCAGCAGCTTAGGCAGAAACAATGAGCAGTTCTTC.

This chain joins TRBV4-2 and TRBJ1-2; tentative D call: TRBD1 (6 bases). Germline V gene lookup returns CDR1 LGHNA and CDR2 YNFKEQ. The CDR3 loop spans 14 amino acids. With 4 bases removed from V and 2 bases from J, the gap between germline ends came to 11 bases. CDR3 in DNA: TGTGCCAGCAGCCCAGGGGCGTCGAACTATGGCTACACCTTC. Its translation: CASSPGASNYGYTF.

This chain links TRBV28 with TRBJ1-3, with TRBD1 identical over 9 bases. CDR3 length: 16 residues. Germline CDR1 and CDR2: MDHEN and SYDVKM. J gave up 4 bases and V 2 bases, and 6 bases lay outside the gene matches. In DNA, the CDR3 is TGTGCCAGCAGTTTACGACAGGGGGGGGGCGGAAACACCATATATTTT. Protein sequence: CASSLRQGGGGNTIYF.

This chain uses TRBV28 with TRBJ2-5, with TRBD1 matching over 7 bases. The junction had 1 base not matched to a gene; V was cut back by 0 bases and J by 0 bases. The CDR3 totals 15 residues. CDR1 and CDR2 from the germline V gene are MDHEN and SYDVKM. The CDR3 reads CASSLWDRNQETQYF. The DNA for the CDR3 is TGTGCCAGCAGTTTATGGGACAGGAACCAAGAGACCCAGTACTTC.

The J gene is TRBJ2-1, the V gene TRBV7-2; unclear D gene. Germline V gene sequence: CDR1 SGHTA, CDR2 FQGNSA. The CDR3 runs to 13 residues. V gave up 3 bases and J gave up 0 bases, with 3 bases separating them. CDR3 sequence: CASSFSSYNEQFF. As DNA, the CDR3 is TGTGCCAGCAGCTTTAGCTCCTACAATGAGCAGTTCTTC.